This T cell receptor beta chain was found in a study of CD8 T cells in Susac syndrome. RNA amounts of roughly 0.45 to 1 ug underwent reverse transcription with random hexamers. Each CDR3 protein gets one entry after TCRdb re-called the immunoSEQ multiplex PCR reads with MiXCR. The top ten clones hold about 0.14% of a sample with 150,000 to 200,000 distinct CDR3 sequences, roughly 93% of them seen once. CDR1 is MNHNY and CDR2 is SVGAGI in the germline V gene (reference sequence). The CDR3 has 14 residues. V lost 0 bases and J 6 bases, leaving 11 bases between the germline ends. The clonotype comes from a human donor in good health. The genes are TRBV6-6 and TRBJ1-2; no definite D call. Sequencing was done on a sample of CD4+ T cells from PBMCs. The CDR3 loop reads CASSYSAQENGYTF. In DNA form, the CDR3 reads TGTGCCAGCAGTTACTCAGCTCAGGAGAATGGCTACACCTTC.